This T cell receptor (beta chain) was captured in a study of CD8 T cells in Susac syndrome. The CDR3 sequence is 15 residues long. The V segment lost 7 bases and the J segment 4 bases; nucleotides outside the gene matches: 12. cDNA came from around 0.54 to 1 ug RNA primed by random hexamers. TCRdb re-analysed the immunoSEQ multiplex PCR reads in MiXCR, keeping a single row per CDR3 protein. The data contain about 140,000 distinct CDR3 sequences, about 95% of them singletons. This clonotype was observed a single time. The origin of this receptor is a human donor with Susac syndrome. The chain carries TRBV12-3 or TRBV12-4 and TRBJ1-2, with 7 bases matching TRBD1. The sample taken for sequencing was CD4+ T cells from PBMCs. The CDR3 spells CASTLSQGTGYGYTF. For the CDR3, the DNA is TGTGCCAGCACCCTGTCACAGGGGACCGGCTATGGCTACACCTTC.